The TCR beta chain under discussion was sequenced for a study of identical twins. This clonotype came up a few times. One entry per CDR3 protein, called by TCRdb with MiXCR from the 5' RACE reads. The data show roughly 230,000 distinct CDR3 sequences, roughly 8% seen once. Germline V gene lookup returns CDR1 MGHRA and CDR2 YSYEKL. The CDR3 is 16 residues long. The V end was cut by 0 bases, the J end by 3 bases, with 15 bases between. The same data also went into a second study, on yellow fever vaccine responses in identical twins.

Input material: CD8+ T cells sorted from blood. The sequence was obtained from a young woman in good health. The chain combines TRBV4-1 with TRBJ2-7; no firm D call. The CDR3 DNA sequence: TGCGCCAGCAGCCAAGATAGTGTAGGGCACTTCTACGAGCAGTACTTC. It specifies CASSQDSVGHFYEQYF.